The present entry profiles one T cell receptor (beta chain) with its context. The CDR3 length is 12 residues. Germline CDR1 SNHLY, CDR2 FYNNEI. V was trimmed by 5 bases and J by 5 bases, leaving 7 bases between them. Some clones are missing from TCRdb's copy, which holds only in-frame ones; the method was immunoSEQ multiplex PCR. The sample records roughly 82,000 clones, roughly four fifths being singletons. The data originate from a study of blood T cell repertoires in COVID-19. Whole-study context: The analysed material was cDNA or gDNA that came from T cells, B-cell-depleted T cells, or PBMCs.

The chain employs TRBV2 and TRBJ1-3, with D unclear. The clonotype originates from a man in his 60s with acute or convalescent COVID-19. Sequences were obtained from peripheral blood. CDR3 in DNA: TGTGCCAGCAGTACAGCTCGAAACACCATATATTTT. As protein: CASSTARNTIYF.